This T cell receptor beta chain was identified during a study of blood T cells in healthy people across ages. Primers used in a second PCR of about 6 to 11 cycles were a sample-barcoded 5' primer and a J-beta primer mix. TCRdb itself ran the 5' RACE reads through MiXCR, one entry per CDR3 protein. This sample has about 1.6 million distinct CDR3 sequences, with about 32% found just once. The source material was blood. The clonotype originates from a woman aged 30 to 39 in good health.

CDR3 bases: TGTGCCAGCAGTGAAGAGGACAGGGGGCAGCAGCCCCAGCATTTT. Translating it yields CASSEEDRGQQPQHF. The chain recombines TRBV6-1 with TRBJ1-5; TRBD1 matches at 11 bases. J lost 7 bases, V lost 1 base, and 3 bases had no gene match. From germline, CDR1 is MNHNS and CDR2 SASEGT. CDR3 size: 15 residues.